This TCR beta chain was observed in a study of persistence of HIV-infected CD4 T cells. General study results and limits: TCRbeta richness was lower in CMV- and Gag-responding cells than in anti-CD3/anti-CD28-responding cells. Antigen-responding cells were enriched for degenerate expanded CDR3beta sequences.

As concerns this clone: Its cognate antigen is unknown.

Overlapping HIV-1 Gag 15-mer peptides at 0.8 to 1 ug per peptide per mL were used. CD40L/CD69 double-negative CD45RO-high memory CD4+ T cells were collected. Before stimulation, PBMCs underwent CD8+ T cell depletion. Anti-CD28/CD49d costimulation, CD40-blocking antibody and enfuvirtide were given to CD8-depleted PBMCs for 15 to 20 hours. The CDR3 sequence is 15 residues long. The V gene end was trimmed by 6 bases and the J gene end by 5 bases; junction bases not matched to a gene: 12. In germline, CDR1 is SGHRS, CDR2 YFSETQ. Sequencing used immunoSEQ version 4 in survey mode. The assay was immunoSEQ multiplex PCR, and TCRdb's table has in-frame clones only and misses some. The table includes around 42,000 clones, 78% detected once.

The chain couples TRBV5-1 to TRBJ1-1; 8 bases agree with TRBD1. The sample was CD4+ T cells sorted from PBMCs after roughly 18-hour stimulation, taken from a patient who received antiretroviral therapy. This TCR was recovered from an adult man with HIV who was CMV-seropositive. CDR3 residues: CASIYSPGQATEAFF. In DNA, the CDR3 is TGCGCCAGCATCTACTCCCCGGGACAGGCTACTGAAGCTTTCTTT. Combining the CDR3 with reference TRBV5-1 and TRBJ1-1 gives the whole variable domain KAGVTQTPRYLIKTRGQQVTLSCSPISGHRSVSWYQQTPGQGLQFLFEYFSETQRNKGNFPGRFSGRQFSNSRSEMNVSTLELGDSALYLCASIYSPGQATEAFFGQGTRLTVV.